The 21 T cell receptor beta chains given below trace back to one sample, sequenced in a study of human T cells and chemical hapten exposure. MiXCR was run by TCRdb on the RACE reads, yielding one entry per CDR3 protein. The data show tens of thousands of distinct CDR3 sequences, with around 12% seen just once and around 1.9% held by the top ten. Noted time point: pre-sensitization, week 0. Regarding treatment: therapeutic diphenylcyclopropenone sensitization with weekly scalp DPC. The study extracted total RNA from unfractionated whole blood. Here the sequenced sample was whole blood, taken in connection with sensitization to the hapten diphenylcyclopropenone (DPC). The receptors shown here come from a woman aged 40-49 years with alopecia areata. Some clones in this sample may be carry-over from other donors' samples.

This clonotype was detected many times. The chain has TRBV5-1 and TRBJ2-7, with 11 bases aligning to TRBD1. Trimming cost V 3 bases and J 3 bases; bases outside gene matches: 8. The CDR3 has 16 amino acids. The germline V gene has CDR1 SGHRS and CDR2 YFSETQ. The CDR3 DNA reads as TGCGCCAGCAGCTCGCGTGGGACAGGGGGGAGCTACGAGCAGTACTTC. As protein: CASSSRGTGGSYEQYF.

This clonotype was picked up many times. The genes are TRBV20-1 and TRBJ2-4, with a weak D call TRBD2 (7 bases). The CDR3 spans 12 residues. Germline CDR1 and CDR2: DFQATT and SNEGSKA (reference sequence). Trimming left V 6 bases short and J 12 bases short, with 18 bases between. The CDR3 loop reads CSARTSGGAQYF. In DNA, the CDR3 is TGCAGTGCCCGAACAAGTGGGGGGGCTCAGTACTTC.

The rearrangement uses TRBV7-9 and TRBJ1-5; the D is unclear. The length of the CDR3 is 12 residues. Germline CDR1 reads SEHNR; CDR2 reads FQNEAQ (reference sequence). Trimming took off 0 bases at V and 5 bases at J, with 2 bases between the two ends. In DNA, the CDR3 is TGTGCCAGCAGCTTAGCGGATCAGCCCCAGCATTTT. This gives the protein CASSLADQPQHF.

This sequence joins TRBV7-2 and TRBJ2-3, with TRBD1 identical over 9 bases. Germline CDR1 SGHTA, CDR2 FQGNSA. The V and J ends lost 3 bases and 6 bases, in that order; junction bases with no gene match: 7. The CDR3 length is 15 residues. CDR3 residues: CASSFQQGAGDTQYF. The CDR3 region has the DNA TGTGCCAGCAGCTTTCAACAGGGGGCAGGGGATACGCAGTATTTT. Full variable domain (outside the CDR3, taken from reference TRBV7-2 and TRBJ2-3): GAGVSQSPSNKVTEKGKDVELRCDPISGHTALYWYRQSLGQGLEFLIYFQGNSAPDKSGLPSDRFSAERTGGSVSTLTIQRTQQEDSAVYLCASSFQQGAGDTQYFGPGTRLTVL.

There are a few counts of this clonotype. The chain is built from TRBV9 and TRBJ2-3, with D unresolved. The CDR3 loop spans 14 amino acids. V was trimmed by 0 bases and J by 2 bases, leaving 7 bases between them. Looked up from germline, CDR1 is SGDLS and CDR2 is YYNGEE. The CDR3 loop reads CASSVAQVTDTQYF. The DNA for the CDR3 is TGTGCCAGCAGCGTAGCGCAGGTCACAGATACGCAGTATTTT.

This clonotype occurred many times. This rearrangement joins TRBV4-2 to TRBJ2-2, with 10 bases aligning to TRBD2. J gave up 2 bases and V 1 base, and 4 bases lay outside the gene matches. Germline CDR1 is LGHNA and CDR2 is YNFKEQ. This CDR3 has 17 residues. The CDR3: CASSQVGLADNTGELFF. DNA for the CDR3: TGTGCCAGCAGCCAAGTCGGACTAGCGGACAACACCGGGGAGCTGTTTTTT.

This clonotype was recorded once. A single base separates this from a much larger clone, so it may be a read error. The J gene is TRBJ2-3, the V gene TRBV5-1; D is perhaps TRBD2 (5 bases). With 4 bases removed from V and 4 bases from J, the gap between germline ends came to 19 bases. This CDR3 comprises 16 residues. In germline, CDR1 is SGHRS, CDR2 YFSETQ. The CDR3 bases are TGCGCCAGCAGCCTCGAAGCGGAAGTTGGCGCAGATACGCAGTATTTT. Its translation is CASSLEAEVGADTQYF.

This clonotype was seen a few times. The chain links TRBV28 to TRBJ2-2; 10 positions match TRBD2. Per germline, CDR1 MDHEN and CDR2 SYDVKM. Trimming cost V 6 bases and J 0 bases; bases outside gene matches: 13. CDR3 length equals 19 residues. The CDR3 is CASRKLAGRQTTNTGELFF. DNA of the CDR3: TGTGCCAGCAGGAAACTAGCGGGACGACAGACCACGAACACCGGGGAGCTGTTTTTT.

This CDR3 is CASSPDYNTGELFF. The CDR3 DNA sequence: TGTGCCAGCAGCCCGGACTACAACACCGGGGAGCTGTTTTTT. J is TRBJ2-2 and V is TRBV11-3; D may be TRBD2 (6 bases). The length of the CDR3 is 14 residues. V was shortened by 5 bases and J by 2 bases, with 9 bases between the two germline ends. The germline V gene has CDR1 SGHNT and CDR2 YENEEA.

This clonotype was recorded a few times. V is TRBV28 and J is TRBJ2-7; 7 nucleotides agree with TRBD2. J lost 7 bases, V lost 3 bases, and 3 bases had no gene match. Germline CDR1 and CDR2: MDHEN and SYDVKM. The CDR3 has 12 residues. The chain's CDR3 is CASSFRAGEQYF. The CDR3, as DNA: TGTGCCAGCAGTTTCAGAGCGGGGGAGCAGTACTTC.

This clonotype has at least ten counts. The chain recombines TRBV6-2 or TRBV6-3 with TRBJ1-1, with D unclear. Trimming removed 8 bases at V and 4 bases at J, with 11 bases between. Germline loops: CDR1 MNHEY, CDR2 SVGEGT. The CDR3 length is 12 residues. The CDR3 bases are TGTGCCAGCGGTGAGCGCCGCACTGAAGCTTTCTTT. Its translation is CASGERRTEAFF.

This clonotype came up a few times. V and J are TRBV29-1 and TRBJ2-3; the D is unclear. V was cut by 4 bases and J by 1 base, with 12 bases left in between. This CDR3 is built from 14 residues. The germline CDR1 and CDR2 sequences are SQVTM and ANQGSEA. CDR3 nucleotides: TGCAGCGTTGGCCAGGCTTTACGCACAGATACGCAGTATTTT. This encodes CSVGQALRTDTQYF.

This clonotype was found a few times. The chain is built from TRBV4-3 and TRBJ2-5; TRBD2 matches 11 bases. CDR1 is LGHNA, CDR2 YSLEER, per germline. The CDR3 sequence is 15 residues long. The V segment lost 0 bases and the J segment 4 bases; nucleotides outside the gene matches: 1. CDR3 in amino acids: CASSQETSGVETQYF. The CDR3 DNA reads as TGCGCCAGCAGCCAAGAGACTAGCGGGGTAGAGACCCAGTACTTC.

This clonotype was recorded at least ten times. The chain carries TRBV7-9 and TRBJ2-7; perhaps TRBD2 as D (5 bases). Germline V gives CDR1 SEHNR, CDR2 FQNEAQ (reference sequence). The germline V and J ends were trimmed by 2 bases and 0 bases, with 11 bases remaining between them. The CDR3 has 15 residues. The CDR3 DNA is TGTGCCAGCAGCTTATTAGGAGGCAGCTCCTACGAGCAGTACTTC. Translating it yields CASSLLGGSSYEQYF.

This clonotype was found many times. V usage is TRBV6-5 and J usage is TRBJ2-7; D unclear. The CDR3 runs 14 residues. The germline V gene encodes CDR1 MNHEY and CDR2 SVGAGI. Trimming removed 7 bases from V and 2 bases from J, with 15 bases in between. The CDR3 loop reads CASTQGPGPYEQYF. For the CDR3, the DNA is TGTGCCAGCACCCAAGGTCCGGGCCCCTACGAGCAGTACTTC.

CDR3 sequence (DNA): TGCAGCGGGACCGGACTAAACACTGAAGCTTTCTTT. This translates into CSGTGLNTEAFF. V usage is TRBV29-1 and J usage is TRBJ1-1, with D unresolved. CDR3 length: 12 amino acids. Germline loops: CDR1 SQVTM, CDR2 ANQGSEA. V lost 7 bases and J lost 2, with 11 bases in between.

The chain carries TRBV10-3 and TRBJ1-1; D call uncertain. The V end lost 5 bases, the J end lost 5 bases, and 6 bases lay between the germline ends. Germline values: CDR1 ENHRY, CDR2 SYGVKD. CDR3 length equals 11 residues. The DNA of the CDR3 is TGTGCCATCAGTAGCGGGACTGAAGCTTTCTTT. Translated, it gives CAISSGTEAFF.

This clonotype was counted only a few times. The CDR3 spells CASSKPRGTGIFGYTF. For the CDR3, the DNA is TGTGCCAGCAGCAAGCCGCGGGGGACAGGGATATTTGGCTACACCTTC. This chain uses TRBV21-1 with TRBJ1-2; the table names TRBD1, a call not compared with the DNA. TRBV21-1 is a pseudogene segment. CDR3 length: 16 residues.

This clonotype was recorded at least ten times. The CDR3 loop reads CASSITLSTDTQYF. In DNA form, the CDR3 reads TGTGCCAGTAGTATTACACTTAGCACAGATACGCAGTATTTT. V and J are TRBV19 and TRBJ2-3; D is uncertain. Germline values: CDR1 LNHDA, CDR2 SQIVND (reference sequence). This CDR3 has 14 amino acids. With 3 bases removed from V and 0 bases from J, the gap between germline ends came to 7 bases.

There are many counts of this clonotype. CDR3 amino acids: CSGKGLYEQYF. CDR3 DNA sequence: TGCAGCGGAAAGGGTTTATACGAGCAGTACTTC. The chain combines TRBV20-1 with TRBJ2-7, with D unresolved. The germline V gene encodes CDR1 DFQATT and CDR2 SNEGSKA (reference sequence). The CDR3 runs 11 residues.

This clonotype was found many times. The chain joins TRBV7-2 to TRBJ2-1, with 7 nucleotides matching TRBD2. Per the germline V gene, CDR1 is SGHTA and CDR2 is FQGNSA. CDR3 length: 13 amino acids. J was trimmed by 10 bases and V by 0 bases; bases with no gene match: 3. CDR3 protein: CASSLAALAEQFF. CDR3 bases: TGTGCCAGCAGCTTAGCGGCACTAGCGGAGCAGTTCTTC.